This TCR beta chain was identified in a study of blood T cell repertoires in COVID-19 (dated by TCRdb to between 2020 and 2021). Some background on the complete study: Samples from collaborators originated in the United States, Italy and Spain and spanned both the acute and convalescent phases of COVID-19. The prospective study material was composed of cDNA or gDNA derived from T cells, B-cell-depleted T cells, or PBMCs. Subjects who had been exposed to COVID-19, were actively infected with it, or had recovered from it provided the deeply sampled blood TCRbeta repertoires that made up the dataset. A freely available public database, intended as a resource for researchers studying the immune response to SARS-CoV-2, is where the repertoires were released. The samples were drawn from two sources: the first 160 participants of the ongoing ImmuneRACE study, and 1,254 subjects contributed by 6 global collaborators. Nearly every sample came with metadata listing a de-identified subject ID, COVID-19 status, age in years and sex. Where available, HLA class I and class II types were obtained from metadata supplied by the sample provider rather than from assay-based typing.

In the prospective study, participants were roughly 18 to 100 years old, resided in about two dozen geographic areas of the United States, and were enrolled through a virtual design. In the prospective study, participants were assigned to cohorts based on the clinical history participants reported in a screening survey and a study questionnaire. In the prospective study, whole blood, serum and a nasopharyngeal or oropharyngeal swab were collected from each participant by mobile phlebotomists. Prospective study participants could optionally give additional blood draws and questionnaires over an approximately 2-month period. Before DNA extraction, prospective study blood samples were shipped either frozen or at room temperature. Inclusive of the bounding cysteine and phenylalanine, the CDR3 is 16 residues long. The DNA shown is the 48-base CDR3, in frame from base 1. V loses 4 bases of germline sequence and J loses 4 bases, and the interval between the two ends is 16 bases. From the germline V gene, CDR1 is SGHDN and CDR2 is FVKESK.

Overall study outcomes, separate from this receptor: The amount of clinical and demographic metadata varied by source and participant and was provided uncurated.

Notes on this clone: No antigen is known for it. Base qualities were left out, and no much larger clone turns up one base away.

TCRbeta CDR3 regions were amplified from genomic DNA by means of the immunoSEQ Assay, a bias-controlled multiplex PCR. As for the original processing: The number of nucleated cells in each sample was estimated from the amplification of reference gene primers within the assay. To quantify the absolute abundance of each unique TCRbeta CDR3 rearrangement, sequence reads were collapsed and filtered. For each sample, productive Simpson clonality was calculated as the square root of Simpson's diversity index across productive rearrangements. TCRdb holds this immuneACCESS table with in-frame rearrangements only. Some clones are missing; in checked studies, unresolved V genes explain under half, and the rest has no known cause. The V and J calls and clone size come from that table; D and trimming were worked out from the DNA. This sample is represented by roughly 250,000 clones; about 85% of them were singletons. The top ten clones comprise about 6% of the sample.

The origin of this receptor is a woman in her thirties with acute COVID-19. Sequencing was carried out using PBMCs or T cells enriched from blood (not recorded which). In this chain, TRBV14 is recombined with TRBJ2-2; D gene: possibly TRBD2, on 5 matching bases. The nucleotide sequence is given as TGTGCCAGCAGCCCCCGGGTTGGCGGAGGCACCGGGGAGCTGTTTTTT. Its protein is CASSPRVGGGTGELFF. Beyond the CDR3, the reference TRBV14 and TRBJ2-2 genes provide the residues; the full variable domain reads: EAGVTQFPSHSVIEKGQTVTLRCDPISGHDNLYWYRRVMGKEIKFLLHFVKESKQDESGMPNNRFLAERTGGTYSTLKVQPAELEDSGVYFCASSPRVGGGTGELFFGEGSRLTVL.